This T cell receptor beta chain was captured by sequencing in a study of T cells in narcolepsy. V dropped 8 bases and J dropped 7; count of bases not matched to a gene: 13. Germline V gene data show CDR1 as MNHEY and CDR2 as SMNVEV (reference sequence). CDR3 length: 15 residues. The table came from immunoSEQ multiplex PCR; TCRdb's copy has only in-frame clones and leaves some out. The profile shows tens of thousands of clones, about 90% of them singletons. The chain links TRBV27 to TRBJ2-2, with 7 bases fitting TRBD1. The sample consisted of CD45RA- memory CD4+ T cells from PBMCs. The TCR comes from a human donor with narcolepsy. The CDR3 nucleotides are TGTGCCAGCGGCCAGACAGGGACCTTCATCGGGGAGCTGTTTTTT. Translation: CASGQTGTFIGELFF.